Below, 21 T cell receptor beta chains from the same sample are listed, as sequenced in a study of technical replicates of blood from a few donors. Sequencing was performed with immunoSEQ multiplex PCR; in TCRdb, only in-frame clones are kept and a portion is missing. The sample lists over 85,000 clones, roughly 95% occurring once. Sequenced input: T cells isolated from PBMCs. The receptor source for this set is a human donor in good health.

The chain uses TRBV19 and TRBJ2-1; TRBD2 matches at 10 bases. Germline V gene data show CDR1 as LNHDA and CDR2 as SQIVND (reference sequence). V lost 6 bases and J lost 7; bases outside the gene matches: 9. The CDR3 is made up of 15 amino acids. Written as DNA, the CDR3 is TGTGCCAGTAGAGTAGCTAGCGGGAGTATTAATGAGCAGTTCTTC. Protein product: CASRVASGSINEQFF.

The CDR3 sequence: CASSPPSAWEQYF. CDR3 DNA: TGTGCCAGCTCACCACCGTCAGCGTGGGAGCAGTACTTC. The J gene is TRBJ2-7, the V gene TRBV18, with D unresolved. Germline V lookup: CDR1 KGHSH, CDR2 LQKENI. Trimming took 0 bases from V and 7 from J, leaving 10 bases between them. The CDR3 is 13 residues long.

The V gene is TRBV5-1, the J gene TRBJ2-3; 7 bases fit TRBD2. The CDR3 loop spans 17 amino acids. The J segment lost 3 bases and the V segment lost 6 bases, leaving 16 bases of the junction unmatched. CDR1 is SGHRS, CDR2 YFSETQ, per germline. The CDR3 loop is CASNSPLGAGETDTQYF. In DNA, the CDR3 is TGCGCCAGCAACTCCCCCCTCGGGGCGGGAGAGACAGATACGCAGTATTTT.

This clone was seen just once. The chain has TRBV5-4 and TRBJ2-5; D is possibly TRBD2 (6 bases). The V and J ends lost 5 bases and 5 bases respectively, with 19 bases between them. CDR1 SGHNT and CDR2 YYREEE come from the germline V gene (reference sequence). The CDR3 sequence is 15 residues long. The CDR3: CASSSPGLLSETQYF. CDR3 sequence (DNA): TGTGCCAGCAGTTCCCCTGGACTACTATCTGAGACCCAGTACTTC.

The rearrangement links TRBV30 to TRBJ2-2; D may be TRBD2 (5 bases). Germline values: CDR1 GTSNPN, CDR2 SVGIG (reference sequence). Trimming shortened V by 4 bases and J by 7 bases, and 13 bases separated the two germline ends. This CDR3 is 13 amino acids long. This CDR3 is CAWNRGEDGELFF. The CDR3 DNA follows: TGTGCCTGGAATCGGGGAGAGGACGGGGAGCTGTTTTTT.

The chain recombines TRBV5-5 with TRBJ2-1; D not resolved. Deletions cut 4 bases from V and 0 bases from J, with 11 bases between. CDR3 length equals 15 residues. CDR1 SGHKS and CDR2 YYEKEE come from the germline V gene (reference sequence). The CDR3 nucleotides are TGTGCCAGCAGCCTGGACCCGAGCTCCTACAATGAGCAGTTCTTC. Protein product: CASSLDPSSYNEQFF. Full variable domain (remainder filled in from reference TRBV5-5 and TRBJ2-1): DAGVTQSPTHLIKTRGQQVTLRCSPISGHKSVSWYQQVLGQGPQFIFQYYEKEERGRGNFPDRFSARQFPNYSSELNVNALLLGDSALYLCASSLDPSSYNEQFFGPGTRLTVL.

The J gene is TRBJ1-2, the V gene TRBV30; no definite D call. V was shortened by 4 bases and J by 4 bases, with 13 bases between the two germline ends. The germline CDR1 and CDR2 sequences are GTSNPN and SVGIG (reference sequence). CDR3 length equals 13 residues. The CDR3 DNA reads TGTGCCTGGAAGAGCCCAGGCTCCTATGGCTACACCTTC. It codes for CAWKSPGSYGYTF.

CDR3 sequence reads: CAWSVGAQEQYF. In nucleotides, the CDR3 is TGTGCCTGGAGTGTAGGAGCCCAGGAGCAGTACTTC. The chain combines TRBV30 with TRBJ2-7; D is unclear. The CDR3 runs to 12 residues. V lost 0 bases and J 7 bases, leaving 10 bases between the germline ends. Germline V gives CDR1 GTSNPN, CDR2 SVGIG (reference sequence).

The rearrangement links TRBV19 to TRBJ2-7; weak D call: TRBD2 (6 bases). Trimming shortened V by 3 bases and J by 3 bases, and 15 bases separated the two germline ends. This CDR3 is built from 15 residues. From germline, CDR1 is LNHDA and CDR2 SQIVND (reference sequence). CDR3 region: CASSIGGLAIYEQYF. The CDR3 DNA follows: TGTGCCAGTAGTATCGGCGGGCTAGCGATCTACGAGCAGTACTTC. Looking up the rest from reference TRBV19 and TRBJ2-7 gives the full variable domain: DGGITQSPKYLFRKEGQNVTLSCEQNLNHDAMYWYRQDPGQGLRLIYYSQIVNDFQKGDIAEGYSVSREKKESFPLTVTSAQKNPTAFYLCASSIGGLAIYEQYFGPGTRLTVT.

The chain employs TRBV7-9 and TRBJ1-4; weak D call: TRBD1 (5 bases). Per the germline V gene, CDR1 is SEHNR and CDR2 is FQNEAQ (reference sequence). The CDR3 sequence is 16 residues long. Between the trimmed V and J ends, which lost 0 bases and 2 bases, there was a span of 10 bases. The CDR3 DNA reads TGTGCCAGCAGCTTAGCGCTTGGGGCGACTAATGAAAAACTGTTTTTT. Protein: CASSLALGATNEKLFF.

This chain links TRBV28 with TRBJ1-2; D not certain. V lost 3 bases and J 6 bases, leaving 8 bases between the germline ends. Germline-derived CDR1 and CDR2 are MDHEN and SYDVKM. The CDR3 sequence is 12 residues long. In DNA, the CDR3 is TGTGCCAGCAGTTTTGGCCAGAATGGCTACACCTTC. This sequence encodes CASSFGQNGYTF.

V and J are TRBV29-1 and TRBJ2-7; D is undetermined. The CDR3 is 14 amino acids. The ends were cut back, 6 bases at V and 0 bases at J, with 15 bases in the middle. CDR1 and CDR2 from the germline V gene are SQVTM and ANQGSEA. The CDR3 nucleotides read TGCAGCGTAATGATGTCGCGGAACTCCTACGAGCAGTACTTC. This codes for CSVMMSRNSYEQYF.

The chain has TRBV5-4 and TRBJ2-3; D possibly corresponds to TRBD2 (6 bases). Germline CDR1 SGHNT, CDR2 YYREEE (reference sequence). The CDR3 runs 17 residues. Between the trimmed V and J ends, which lost 5 bases and 6 bases, there was a span of 25 bases. The CDR3 sequence is CASRLAEGPPGMDTQYF. Here the CDR3 DNA reads TGTGCCAGCAGACTAGCAGAAGGCCCTCCCGGGATGGATACGCAGTATTTT.

This chain links TRBV6-5 with TRBJ1-1, with D possibly TRBD1 on 6 matching bases. V lost 8 bases and J 7 bases, leaving 11 bases between the germline ends. The CDR3 has 11 amino acids. Germline V CDR1 and CDR2: MNHEY, SVGAGI. The CDR3 protein is CASFRGFEAFF. In DNA, the CDR3 is TGTGCCAGCTTTAGGGGGTTTGAAGCTTTCTTT.

The chain couples TRBV6-5 to TRBJ1-2, with 10 bases fitting TRBD1. This CDR3 spans 15 amino acids. Germline values: CDR1 MNHEY, CDR2 SVGAGI. The V and J ends lost 4 bases and 4 bases, in that order; junction bases with no gene match: 6. The CDR3 nucleotides are TGTGCCAGCAGTTCCCCGACAGGGGGCCTCTATGGCTACACCTTC. Encoded protein: CASSSPTGGLYGYTF.

V is TRBV11-2 and J is TRBJ2-1; TRBD2 agrees at 9 bases. The CDR3 contains 15 residues. Germline assignment: CDR1 SGHAT and CDR2 FQNNGV. J gave up 5 bases and V 1 base, and 3 bases lay outside the gene matches. The CDR3 reads CASSLGAGGNNEQFF. Here the CDR3 DNA reads TGTGCCAGCAGCTTAGGTGCGGGAGGGAACAATGAGCAGTTCTTC.

The V gene is TRBV7-9, the J gene TRBJ2-2; D call uncertain. This CDR3 has 15 amino acids. The germline V and J ends were trimmed by 4 bases and 5 bases, with 14 bases remaining between them. Germline values: CDR1 SEHNR, CDR2 FQNEAQ (reference sequence). Here the CDR3 reads CASSSNSERTGELFF. The CDR3 DNA reads TGTGCCAGCAGCTCAAACAGTGAACGGACCGGGGAGCTGTTTTTT.

The chain joins TRBV5-1 to TRBJ1-1; possibly TRBD1 for D (6 bases). CDR1 SGHRS and CDR2 YFSETQ come from the germline V gene. The CDR3 length is 14 residues. Trimming pared 0 bases from V and 5 bases from J, leaving 11 bases between. Here the CDR3 DNA reads TGCGCCAGCAGCTTGGTCGCACAGGGAACTGAAGCTTTCTTT. Translated, it gives CASSLVAQGTEAFF.

This chain links TRBV19 with TRBJ1-5; tentative D call: TRBD1 (5 bases). The germline V and J ends were trimmed by 4 bases and 5 bases, with 12 bases remaining between them. The CDR3 runs 14 residues. Germline lookup yields CDR1 LNHDA and CDR2 SQIVND (reference sequence). The CDR3 nucleotides are TGTGCCAGTAGTAGCGGTCAGGGTGATCAGCCCCAGCATTTT. It yields the protein CASSSGQGDQPQHF.

This chain uses TRBV7-8 with TRBJ2-3; 8 bases map to TRBD1. The V gene end was trimmed by 5 bases and the J gene end by 8 bases; junction bases not matched to a gene: 9. CDR3 length: 14 residues. Germline lookup yields CDR1 SGHVS and CDR2 FQNEAQ. The CDR3 loop is CASSPGQGATTQYF. CDR3 nucleotides: TGTGCCAGCAGCCCAGGACAGGGAGCTACTACGCAGTATTTT.

V is TRBV7-9 and J is TRBJ2-3, with TRBD2 identical over 7 bases. The CDR3 has 15 amino acids. Trimming removed 2 bases from V and 4 bases from J; junction bases left unmatched: 6. The germline CDR1 and CDR2 sequences are SEHNR and FQNEAQ (reference sequence). CDR3 amino acids: CASSLLAGVADTQYF. The DNA for the CDR3 is TGTGCCAGCAGCTTATTGGCGGGAGTAGCAGATACGCAGTATTTT.